Presented here are 3 T cell receptor beta chains from one specimen sequenced in a study of OX40 agonist ivuxolimab in advanced cancers. Clones were sequenced by immunoSEQ multiplex PCR, and TCRdb holds only the in-frame ones, with some missing. The table has 65,000 to 80,000 clones, around nine tenths seen once. The material was CD4+ or CD8+ T cells sorted from blood, obtained in a trial of the OX40 agonist ivuxolimab. These TCRs come from an adult with an advanced solid tumor such as melanoma, head and neck, liver or kidney cancer.

The chain uses TRBV15 and TRBJ2-7, with TRBD2 matching 13 bases. Per germline, CDR1 LNHNV and CDR2 YYDKDF (reference sequence). After removal of 3 bases from V and 5 bases from J, the junction contained 4 bases not matched to a gene. This CDR3 comprises 15 residues. CDR3 in amino acids: CATSSGTSGINEQYF. The CDR3 nucleotides read TGTGCCACCAGCAGCGGGACTAGCGGGATCAACGAGCAGTACTTC.

The chain combines TRBV4-2 with TRBJ2-7; D ambiguous. V shed 0 bases and J shed 0 bases, with 18 bases lying between them. CDR1 and CDR2 from the germline V gene are LGHNA and YNFKEQ. The length of the CDR3 is 18 residues. The CDR3 is CASSQEFFLERSSYEQYF. CDR3 DNA: TGTGCCAGCAGCCAAGAATTCTTTCTAGAAAGAAGCTCCTACGAGCAGTACTTC.

This CDR3 reads CASSRSRLDNEQFF. The CDR3 DNA sequence: TGTGCCAGTAGTAGATCAAGACTCGACAATGAGCAGTTCTTC. The rearrangement joins TRBV19 to TRBJ2-1; D remains unclear. V shed 4 bases and J shed 5 bases, with 12 bases lying between them. CDR3 length equals 14 residues. Germline-derived CDR1 and CDR2 are LNHDA and SQIVND (reference sequence).